A single sample is the source of the 2 T cell receptor beta chains below, sequenced in a study of T cells after yellow fever vaccination. TCRdb passed the 5' RACE reads through MiXCR, listing each CDR3 protein once. The sample has under 100,000 distinct CDR3 sequences; roughly 6% are singletons. The sample was CD8+ T cells sorted from PBMCs, taken 10 days after the yellow fever booster vaccination. The receptors were gathered from a man aged 18 to 30 who received the YFV17D yellow fever vaccine.

This clonotype was recorded at least ten times. The chain joins TRBV10-2 to TRBJ2-2; no clear D gene. The V end lost 3 bases, the J end lost 3 bases, and 11 bases lay between the germline ends. This CDR3 region has 15 residues. Germline-derived CDR1 and CDR2 are WSHSY and SAAADI. This CDR3 reads CASSELAADTGELFF. The CDR3 DNA follows: TGCGCCAGCAGTGAACTGGCAGCTGACACCGGGGAGCTGTTTTTT.

The chain combines TRBV29-1 with TRBJ2-3; 8 bases line up with TRBD2. The V segment lost 3 bases and the J segment 6 bases; nucleotides outside the gene matches: 11. Germline V CDR1 and CDR2: SQVTM, ANQGSEA. This CDR3 region has 15 residues. The DNA for the CDR3 is TGCAGCGTTGAGGGGGGACGGGGGGGCCTCGATACGCAGTATTTT. Encoded protein: CSVEGGRGGLDTQYF.